A selection of T cell receptor beta chains follows, all from one sample in a study of blood T cell repertoires in COVID-19. TCRdb keeps only in-frame clones here, not all; method: immunoSEQ multiplex PCR. Seen here are about 360,000 clones, around 87% observed once, and the top ten hold less than 2.5%. Sample: PBMCs or T cells enriched from blood (not recorded which). The receptors shown here come from a man aged 40-49 years in a cohort exposed to, infected with or recovered from COVID-19 (not recorded which). Each CDR3 is given with its conserved first and last residue. D genes are given only for firm matches. Rows give clone size only sometimes, using once, few, many, or a class for an expanded clone.

J,size,D,V,DNA,CDR3
TRBJ2-7,.,TRBD1,TRBV7-2,TGTGCCAGCAGCGCCGACAGGGGCTCCTACGAGCAGTACTTC,CASSADRGSYEQYF
TRBJ2-5,.,TRBD1,TRBV5-1,TGCGCCAGCAGCGGAGGACAGGGGGCAGAGACCCAGTACTTC,CASSGGQGAETQYF
TRBJ1-6,.,TRBD1,TRBV6-2/TRBV6-3,TGTGCCAGCACCCCGACTAGACAGGGGAATTCACCCCTCCACTTT,CASTPTRQGNSPLHF
TRBJ2-2,.,TRBD2,TRBV12-5,TGTGCTAGTGGTTTTCGGGGGGGCACCGGGGAGCTGTTTTTT,CASGFRGGTGELFF
TRBJ1-5,.,.,TRBV7-9,TGTGCCAGCAGCTTCGGAGGGAGGGGGTTTCAGCCCCAGCATTTT,CASSFGGRGFQPQHF
TRBJ2-3,.,TRBD2,TRBV5-4,TGTGCCAGCAGAGGGACTAGCGGAGGTAGCACAGATACGCAGTATTTT,CASRGTSGGSTDTQYF
TRBJ1-6,.,TRBD1,TRBV11-2,TGTGCCAGCAGCTTAGGGACAGGGCATAATTCACCCCTCCACTTT,CASSLGTGHNSPLHF
TRBJ1-1,.,TRBD1,TRBV5-1,TGCGCCAGCAGCGCGGGACAGAGAAACACTGAAGCTTTCTTT,CASSAGQRNTEAFF
TRBJ1-5,.,.,TRBV6-5,TGTGCCTCCCTCAGCGTTAGCAATCAGCCCCAGCATTTT,CASLSVSNQPQHF
TRBJ1-5,.,.,TRBV4-1,TGCGCCAGCAGCCAAGATCTAGGGGACATTCAGCCCCAGCATTTT,CASSQDLGDIQPQHF
TRBJ1-1,.,.,TRBV3-1/TRBV3-2,TGTGCCAGCAGCCAAGGGATTGCGGGGGTGTCTGAAGCTTTCTTT,CASSQGIAGVSEAFF
TRBJ1-5,.,.,TRBV5-1,TGCGCCAGCAGCTTGGCTCTAGGTCAGCCCCAGCATTTT,CASSLALGQPQHF
TRBJ2-1,.,TRBD1,TRBV5-1,TGCGCCAGCAGCTTGGATTCAGGGGGCGCGGATGAGCAGTTCTTC,CASSLDSGGADEQFF
TRBJ1-1,.,.,TRBV30,TGTGCCTGCCAAACAGGGCTCGGGATGAACACTGAAGCTTTCTTT,CACQTGLGMNTEAFF
TRBJ1-3,.,.,TRBV16,TGTGCCAGCAGCCAATCGGCGGGACCCGGAAACACCATATATTTT,CASSQSAGPGNTIYF
TRBJ2-7,.,.,TRBV2,TGTGCCAGCACGAGGGGGGGTTACGAGCAGTACTTC,CASTRGGYEQYF
TRBJ2-7,.,TRBD2,TRBV28,TGTGCCAGCCGCGCCCCCGGGACTAGCGTATACGAGCAGTACTTC,CASRAPGTSVYEQYF
TRBJ2-1,few,TRBD2,TRBV24-1,TGTGCCACCAGTGACAATAGACTAGCGGTGGAGGCGCAGTTCTTC,CATSDNRLAVEAQFF
TRBJ1-6,few,.,TRBV5-1,TGCGCCAGCAGCTTGGAGGGGCAACAGGGCGATCGGTCACCCCTCCACTTT,CASSLEGQQGDRSPLHF
TRBJ2-2,.,TRBD2,TRBV19,TGTGCCAGTAGTATGGGCGGGGGGACCGGGGAGCTGTTTTTT,CASSMGGGTGELFF
TRBJ2-3,.,.,TRBV19,TGTGCCAGTAGTATCGGCGGCCGGAGCACAGATACGCAGTATTTT,CASSIGGRSTDTQYF
TRBJ2-3,.,TRBD2,TRBV2,TGTGCCAGCAGTCGGACTAGATCAGATACGCAGTATTTT,CASSRTRSDTQYF
TRBJ1-3,few,TRBD1,TRBV5-1,TGCGCCAGCAGCATGAGGACAGGGAATGGAAACACCATATATTTT,CASSMRTGNGNTIYF
TRBJ2-1,.,TRBD2,TRBV4-2,TGTGCCAGCAGCCAAGTGAAACTAGCGGGAGGCTTTACCTACAATGAGCAGTTCTTC,CASSQVKLAGGFTYNEQFF
TRBJ2-7,.,TRBD2,TRBV7-9,TGTGCCAGCAGCTCGATGACTAGCGTCCCCCCCGAGCAGTACTTC,CASSSMTSVPPEQYF
TRBJ1-2,.,TRBD1,TRBV6-5,TGTGCCAGCAGTACCCGACAGGGCGGTTATGGCTACACCTTC,CASSTRQGGYGYTF
TRBJ2-5,.,TRBD2,TRBV6-6,TGTGCCAGCAGACTAGCGCCTAGTGTGGAGACCCAGTACTTC,CASRLAPSVETQYF
TRBJ1-3,once,.,TRBV6-5,TGTGCCAGCAGTTACGTGGGGCAAGGAAACACCATATATTTT,CASSYVGQGNTIYF
TRBJ2-1,.,TRBD2,TRBV3-1/TRBV3-2,TGTGCCAGCAGCCCTAGAAACGGCGGGGGAGCCTACAATGAGCAGTTCTTC,CASSPRNGGGAYNEQFF
TRBJ2-7,.,.,TRBV28,TGTGCCAGCGGCCCACAGGTTCCCTACGAGCAGTACTTC,CASGPQVPYEQYF
TRBJ2-7,.,TRBD1,TRBV2,TGTGCCAGCGGAAAACAGGGGGTTTTGTACGAGCAGTACTTC,CASGKQGVLYEQYF
TRBJ2-5,.,.,TRBV7-7,TGTGCCAGCAGCTTAGCGGGAGACCTGATGGGCCAGTACTTC,CASSLAGDLMGQYF
TRBJ2-1,.,.,TRBV7-9,TGTGCCAGCAGCTTAGCCAGCGGGTTGGCAAAGGCGTCCTACAATGAGCAGTTCTTC,CASSLASGLAKASYNEQFF
TRBJ2-2,.,.,TRBV19,TGTGCCAGTAGTGGCGGGAACACCGGGGAGCTGTTTTTT,CASSGGNTGELFF
TRBJ2-3,.,TRBD2,TRBV5-5,TGTGCCAGCAGCTTTAGCGGGGAGGACGCAGATACGCAGTATTTT,CASSFSGEDADTQYF
TRBJ2-1,.,TRBD2,TRBV5-6,TGTGCCAGCAGGACCCTAGCGGGAGATGGGTATGAGCAGTTCTTC,CASRTLAGDGYEQFF
TRBJ2-7,.,TRBD1,TRBV18,TGTGCCAGCTCACCGGGGCAGGGGGTCTACGAGCAGTACTTC,CASSPGQGVYEQYF
TRBJ2-7,few,TRBD2,TRBV2,TGTGCCAGCAAAACGGGACTAGCGGGCCCCGAGCAGTACTTC,CASKTGLAGPEQYF
TRBJ2-2,.,TRBD2,TRBV7-6,TGTGCCAGCAGCTTACTGCCCAGCGGGGATAACACCGGGGAGCTGTTTTTT,CASSLLPSGDNTGELFF
TRBJ2-7,.,.,TRBV19,TGTGCCAGTAGCTCCGACCGGGGATTCTACGAGCAGTACTTC,CASSSDRGFYEQYF
TRBJ1-6,few,.,TRBV7-9,TGTGCCAGCAGCCCAAAGGCAGGAAGCTCCTATAATTCACCCCTCCACTTT,CASSPKAGSSYNSPLHF